These 29 T cell receptor beta chains originate from one sample sequenced in a study of long-term antiretroviral therapy in people with HIV (dated by TCRdb to 2021 to 2024). The immunoSEQ hsTCRB v3.0 assay was used at survey level resolution to sequence the TRB variable region. Drawn from immuneACCESS, this table holds only the in-frame rearrangements with V and J called that TCRdb kept. Clones are partly lost; checked studies trace under half to an unresolved V gene and leave the rest unexplained. This sample comprises around 21,000 clones, 84% of them detected only once. The top ten constitute about 4.5% of the sample. The material sequenced was unsorted PBMCs, taken approximately 6.2 years after starting antiretroviral therapy. These receptors were obtained from a young man with HIV.

This chain uses TRBV7-2 with TRBJ1-5, with 9 bases matching TRBD1. CDR1 SGHTA and CDR2 FQGNSA come from the germline V gene. The CDR3 runs to 15 residues. J was trimmed by 11 bases and V by 0 bases; bases with no gene match: 8. CDR3 nucleotides: TGTGCCAGCAGCTTAGCGGGACAGGGCATCGGGACCCAGCATTTT. Translated, it gives CASSLAGQGIGTQHF.

This chain uses TRBV7-2 with TRBJ1-5; 8 bases are shared with TRBD1. Germline V gene lookup returns CDR1 SGHTA and CDR2 FQGNSA. The V segment lost 4 bases and the J segment 5 bases; nucleotides outside the gene matches: 7. The CDR3 runs 15 residues. CDR3 protein: CASSSGQGWHQPQHF. Written as DNA, the CDR3 is TGTGCCAGCAGCTCCGGACAGGGCTGGCATCAGCCCCAGCATTTT.

V gene TRBV28 combines with J gene TRBJ2-7, with 10 bases identical to TRBD1. V was clipped by 3 bases and J by 1 base; unmatched bases: 6. The CDR3 is 16 amino acids. Germline CDR1 MDHEN, CDR2 SYDVKM. The CDR3 protein is CASSFSPGQGSYEQYF. For the CDR3, the DNA is TGTGCCAGCAGTTTTTCCCCGGGACAGGGGTCCTACGAGCAGTACTTC.

The V and J genes are TRBV30 and TRBJ1-4; 7 nucleotides agree with TRBD1. V lost 2 bases, J lost 4 bases, and 4 bases stayed unmatched. The CDR3 is made up of 14 amino acids. CDR1 GTSNPN and CDR2 SVGIG come from the germline V gene (reference sequence). CDR3 nucleotide sequence: TGTGCCTGGAGTCGGACAGGAAGTAATGAAAAACTGTTTTTT. This sequence encodes CAWSRTGSNEKLFF.

V gene TRBV4-3 combines with J gene TRBJ2-7; 8 bases fit TRBD1. The CDR3 length is 15 residues. V trimming: 0 bases; J trimming: 3 bases; junction bases outside the gene matches: 4. From germline, CDR1 is LGHNA and CDR2 YSLEER. Here the CDR3 DNA reads TGCGCCAGCAGCCAAGATTCAGGGGGCGACTACGAGCAGTACTTC. This translates into CASSQDSGGDYEQYF.

The chain employs TRBV27 and TRBJ2-3, with D tentatively TRBD2 (6 bases). The germline gives CDR1 MNHEY, CDR2 SMNVEV (reference sequence). The CDR3 contains 11 residues. V dropped 7 bases and J dropped 7 bases, with 9 bases sitting between them. The CDR3 loop is CASTDYYTQYF. As DNA, the CDR3 is TGTGCCAGCACGGACTATTATACGCAGTATTTT.

The rearrangement uses TRBV19 and TRBJ1-4; D is uncertain. CDR1 is LNHDA, CDR2 SQIVND, per germline (reference sequence). This CDR3 has 13 amino acids. V lost 3 bases, J lost 8 bases, and 10 bases lay in between. CDR3 in DNA: TGTGCCAGTAGTATGGACGGATACGAAAAACTGTTTTTT. Its protein is CASSMDGYEKLFF.

This chain connects TRBV10-3 to TRBJ2-2; D may be TRBD1 (5 bases). V was trimmed by 9 bases and J by 0 bases, leaving 8 bases between them. CDR1 is ENHRY, CDR2 SYGVKD, per germline. The CDR3 spans 13 residues. For the CDR3, the DNA is TGTGCCATACGGACAACGAACACCGGGGAGCTGTTTTTT. This gives the protein CAIRTTNTGELFF.

Comments on this clone: The junction does not match germline at one end; this may be a read error. The genes are TRBV2 and TRBJ2-7; TRBD1 matches at 8 bases. CDR3 length: 15 residues. Per the germline V gene, CDR1 is SNHLY and CDR2 is FYNNEI. The CDR3 DNA follows: TGTGCCAGCAGTGAAAAGTCAGGGGGCTCCAACGAGCAGTACTTC. Translated, it gives CASSEKSGGSNEQYF.

The chain has TRBV25-1 and TRBJ1-1; TRBD1 matches at 8 bases. The J segment lost 5 bases and the V segment lost 4 bases, leaving 6 bases of the junction unmatched. Germline CDR1 MGHDK, CDR2 SYGVNS. The CDR3 spans 14 residues. CDR3 DNA: TGTGCCAGCAGTGCGTACAGGGGGGGGACTGAAGCTTTCTTT. Translating gives CASSAYRGGTEAFF. Combining the CDR3 with reference TRBV25-1 and TRBJ1-1 gives the whole variable domain EADIYQTPRYLVIGTGKKITLECSQTMGHDKMYWYQQDPGMELHLIHYSYGVNSTEKGDLSSESTVSRIRTEHFPLTLESARPSHTSQYLCASSAYRGGTEAFFGQGTRLTVV.

This chain links TRBV27 with TRBJ2-7; 7 nucleotides agree with TRBD1. V was pared by 3 bases and J by 2 bases, with 13 bases of the junction left unmatched. The germline V gene encodes CDR1 MNHEY and CDR2 SMNVEV (reference sequence). The CDR3 loop spans 17 amino acids. The chain's CDR3 is CASSFIALTGVPYEQYF. The CDR3 bases are TGTGCCAGCAGTTTCATAGCCCTAACAGGGGTCCCCTACGAGCAGTACTTC.

The chain links TRBV5-8 to TRBJ2-3; D not certain. CDR1 SGHTS and CDR2 YDEGEE come from the germline V gene. Trimming removed 4 bases from V and 6 bases from J, with 21 bases in between. The CDR3 consists of 16 residues. CDR3 in amino acids: CASSPYLGPLLDTQYF. CDR3 DNA sequence: TGTGCCAGCAGCCCCTATTTAGGACCGTTGTTGGATACGCAGTATTTT.

The V call is TRBV27, the J call TRBJ2-5, with a weak D call TRBD1 (5 bases). Germline loops: CDR1 MNHEY, CDR2 SMNVEV (reference sequence). CDR3 length: 15 residues. Trimming took off 3 bases at V and 2 bases at J, with 13 bases between the two ends. The CDR3 DNA sequence: TGTGCCAGCAGTTTTAGCAGGGCCTTACAAGAGACCCAGTACTTC. This translates into CASSFSRALQETQYF.

Comment on this clone: The junction and the germline gene differ at one end; a read error may be behind it. V and J are TRBV5-4 and TRBJ1-2; no definite D call. Germline values: CDR1 SGHNT, CDR2 YYREEE (reference sequence). This CDR3 region has 15 residues. The CDR3 nucleotides read TGCGCCAGCAGCCAAGAGACCCCTGGGAGCTATGGCTACACCTTC. Its protein is CASSQETPGSYGYTF.

The J gene is TRBJ2-7, the V gene TRBV9; 7 bases are a match to TRBD2. The CDR3 covers 14 residues. The germline V gene encodes CDR1 SGDLS and CDR2 YYNGEE. J lost 1 base, V lost 0 bases, and 1 base had no gene match. In DNA form, the CDR3 reads TGTGCCAGCAGCGTAGGCGGGAGTTCCTACGAGCAGTACTTC. This sequence encodes CASSVGGSSYEQYF.

The CDR3 bases are TGTGCCAGCAGCTTAGCAACGGAAAGCTCCTACAATGAGCAGTTCTTC. Amino acid sequence: CASSLATESSYNEQFF. The chain couples TRBV7-9 to TRBJ2-1; D is unclear. This CDR3 spans 16 amino acids. The V and J ends lost 0 bases and 0 bases respectively, with 9 bases between them. Germline V gene sequence: CDR1 SEHNR, CDR2 FQNEAQ (reference sequence).

In DNA form, the CDR3 reads TGTGCCAGCAGTGGACAGGGGGCCGAGCAGTACTTC. It specifies CASSGQGAEQYF. This rearrangement joins TRBV2 to TRBJ2-7; 10 bases align to TRBD1. CDR1 and CDR2 (germline): SNHLY, FYNNEI. This CDR3 has 12 amino acids. Germline trimming cut 4 bases from V and 6 bases from J; bases unmatched to any gene: 0.

The chain couples TRBV7-3 to TRBJ2-3; 10 bases line up with TRBD1. Germline V gene lookup returns CDR1 SGHTA and CDR2 FQGTGA. This CDR3 is 15 amino acids long. J gave up 4 bases and V 6 bases, and 7 bases lay outside the gene matches. CDR3 DNA sequence: TGTGCCAGCAGTCCTTCCGGGACAGGGGCAGATACGCAGTATTTT. Protein: CASSPSGTGADTQYF.

On this clone: One end of the junction is discordant with germline, which a read error may explain. CDR3 coding DNA: TGTGCCAGCAGTAACTCAGGGGGAGAAAAACTGTTTTTT. Translated: CASSNSGGEKLFF. The chain employs TRBV6-6 and TRBJ1-4; 7 nucleotides agree with TRBD1. The CDR3 has 13 amino acids. Per germline, CDR1 MNHNY and CDR2 SVGAGI (reference sequence).

This rearrangement joins TRBV28 to TRBJ1-1; D is unresolved. The germline gives CDR1 MDHEN, CDR2 SYDVKM. V shed 3 bases and J shed 2 bases, with 10 bases lying between them. The length of the CDR3 is 14 residues. The CDR3 region has the DNA TGTGCCAGCAGTTTCAACCTTGGTAACACTGAAGCTTTCTTT. It specifies CASSFNLGNTEAFF.

The CDR3 reads CASSSGPNNEQFF. Here the CDR3 DNA reads TGTGCCAGCTCTAGCGGACCGAACAATGAGCAGTTCTTC. The chain recombines TRBV10-3 with TRBJ2-1, with TRBD2 matching over 7 bases. Looked up from germline, CDR1 is ENHRY and CDR2 is SYGVKD. V was clipped by 10 bases and J by 5 bases; unmatched bases: 8. The CDR3 totals 13 residues.

The rearrangement uses TRBV4-2 and TRBJ2-7; 11 bases agree with TRBD1. V dropped 0 bases and J dropped 4; count of bases not matched to a gene: 8. The CDR3 has 17 amino acids. Germline V lookup: CDR1 LGHNA, CDR2 YNFKEQ. This chain's CDR3 is CASSQDKDRGRVYEQYF. For the CDR3, the DNA is TGTGCCAGCAGCCAAGACAAGGACAGGGGGCGCGTTTACGAGCAGTACTTC.

The genes are TRBV6-4 and TRBJ2-3; TRBD1 matches at 10 bases. The CDR3 spans 16 residues. From germline, CDR1 is MRHNA and CDR2 SNTAGT. V lost 5 bases to trimming and J lost 3 bases; unmatched junction nucleotides: 8. CDR3 residues: CASSLRQGASTDTQYF. The CDR3 DNA reads as TGTGCCAGCAGTTTACGACAGGGGGCAAGTACAGATACGCAGTATTTT.

The chain links TRBV14 to TRBJ1-2; perhaps TRBD1 as D (5 bases). Germline V gene sequence: CDR1 SGHDN, CDR2 FVKESK. CDR3 length: 14 amino acids. The V end lost 4 bases, the J end lost 4 bases, and 13 bases lay between the germline ends. CDR3 coding DNA: TGTGCCAGCAGCCCCTCCCCGGGGGTCTATGGCTACACCTTC. As protein: CASSPSPGVYGYTF.

The V gene is TRBV9, the J gene TRBJ2-1; 15 bases are shared with TRBD2. Trimming removed 6 bases from V and 5 bases from J; junction bases left unmatched: 12. Germline V CDR1 and CDR2: SGDLS, YYNGEE. The CDR3 sequence is 18 residues long. The chain's CDR3 is CASTDGGTSGGTHNEQFF. In DNA form, the CDR3 reads TGTGCCAGCACCGACGGGGGGACTAGCGGGGGGACCCACAATGAGCAGTTCTTC.

Comment on this clone: This may come from a read error, since a much larger clone is one base off. This chain connects TRBV6-4 to TRBJ2-2; D is undetermined. Germline V lookup: CDR1 MRHNA, CDR2 SNTAGT. The CDR3 is 13 amino acids. V was cut by 3 bases and J by 0 bases, with 2 bases left in between. The CDR3 spells CASSESNTGELFF. CDR3 coding DNA: TGTGCCAGCAGTGAGTCGAACACCGGGGAGCTGTTTTTT.

The rearrangement links TRBV7-7 to TRBJ2-5, with unresolved D. The CDR3 is 13 amino acids. Germline lookup yields CDR1 SSHAT and CDR2 FNYEAQ (reference sequence). Trimming removed 5 bases at V and 9 bases at J, with 16 bases between. The CDR3 spells CASSPRVSEPQYF. The CDR3 DNA reads as TGTGCCAGCAGCCCACGGGTGTCGGAGCCCCAGTACTTC. Filled out from reference TRBV7-7 and TRBJ2-5, the complete variable domain reads GAGVSQSPRYKVTKRGQDVTLRCDPISSHATLYWYQQALGQGPEFLTYFNYEAQPDKSGLPSDRFSAERPEGSISTLTIQRTEQRDSAMYRCASSPRVSEPQYFGPGTRLLVL.

Here the CDR3 reads CSARHTYEQYF. CDR3 DNA sequence: TGCAGTGCTAGGCACACCTACGAGCAGTACTTC. V gene TRBV20-1 combines with J gene TRBJ2-7; unclear D gene. This CDR3 is built from 11 residues. Germline-derived CDR1 and CDR2 are DFQATT and SNEGSKA (reference sequence). Trimming removed 3 bases at V and 2 bases at J, with 5 bases between.

This clone is a singleton in its sample. The chain carries TRBV7-9 and TRBJ2-5; 12 bases map to TRBD2. V lost 6 bases to trimming and J lost 1 base; unmatched junction nucleotides: 3. Germline V gene lookup returns CDR1 SEHNR and CDR2 FQNEAQ (reference sequence). CDR3 size: 15 residues. The CDR3 sequence: CASRTSGSSQETQYF. CDR3 DNA sequence: TGTGCCAGCAGGACTAGCGGGAGTTCCCAAGAGACCCAGTACTTC.